One and the same sample provided the 30 T cell receptor beta chains below, sequenced in a study of T cells after yellow fever vaccination. A single record per CDR3 protein comes from TCRdb applying MiXCR to the 5' RACE reads. The sample comprises hundreds of thousands of distinct CDR3 sequences, 13% of which are singletons, and around 15% rests with the top ten. Specimen: PBMCs, collected on the day of the yellow fever booster vaccination. Receptor source: a man aged 25 to 40 who received the YFV17D yellow fever vaccine.

This chain links TRBV9 with TRBJ2-2; 9 bases align to TRBD2. V trimming: 4 bases; J trimming: 5 bases; junction bases outside the gene matches: 9. CDR3 size: 16 residues. Germline CDR1 reads SGDLS; CDR2 reads YYNGEE. CDR3 amino acids: CASSRQASGKTGELFF. Written as DNA, the CDR3 is TGTGCCAGCAGCCGACAGGCTAGCGGGAAAACCGGGGAGCTGTTTTTT.

V usage is TRBV9 and J usage is TRBJ2-3; D might be TRBD2 (5 bases). This CDR3 comprises 15 residues. CDR1 is SGDLS, CDR2 YYNGEE, per germline. Deletions cut 6 bases from V and 8 bases from J, with 22 bases between. The CDR3 nucleotides are TGTGCCAGCATGAGTAGCGACCGCCCCGGGTCTACGCAGTATTTT. Translating it yields CASMSSDRPGSTQYF.

The gene calls are TRBV5-1 and TRBJ2-2; possible D gene TRBD2, 6 bases. Germline V gene lookup returns CDR1 SGHRS and CDR2 YFSETQ. Trimming pared 0 bases from V and 1 base from J, leaving 10 bases between. The CDR3 length is 16 residues. The CDR3 is CASSLVVAVNTGELFF. Here the CDR3 DNA reads TGCGCCAGCAGCTTGGTCGTAGCGGTGAACACCGGGGAGCTGTTTTTT.

There are a few counts of this clonotype. The V and J genes are TRBV28 and TRBJ2-4, with TRBD1 identical over 11 bases. There are 20 residues in the CDR3. Germline CDR1 MDHEN, CDR2 SYDVKM. The V gene end was trimmed by 6 bases and the J gene end by 1 base; junction bases not matched to a gene: 17. The CDR3 bases are TGTGCCAGCAGCCCGCCATGGACAGGGGGCGTAAATAGGGCCAAAAACATTCAGTACTTC. It yields the protein CASSPPWTGGVNRAKNIQYF.

This clonotype was seen only once. V usage is TRBV28 and J usage is TRBJ2-7, with D perhaps matching TRBD1 (6 bases). Trimming stripped 3 bases from V and 6 bases from J, with 24 bases between. Germline CDR1 MDHEN, CDR2 SYDVKM. The CDR3 is 17 residues long. DNA for the CDR3: TGTGCCAGCAGTTTTCCCCGGGACATGAACCGTCAAGGCGAGCAGTACTTC. Translation gives CASSFPRDMNRQGEQYF.

This clonotype was observed a few times. The rearrangement links TRBV5-1 to TRBJ2-7; D unresolved. CDR3 length: 14 residues. Trimming removed 4 bases from V and 1 base from J, with 12 bases in between. The germline V gene has CDR1 SGHRS and CDR2 YFSETQ. CDR3 in DNA: TGCGCCAGCAGCATCGGTACGGAATCCTACGAGCAGTACTTC. The encoded protein is CASSIGTESYEQYF.

This clonotype turned up a few times. This chain connects TRBV5-4 to TRBJ2-5; 8 bases agree with TRBD2. After removal of 0 bases from V and 4 bases from J, the junction contained 11 bases not matched to a gene. Germline lookup yields CDR1 SGHNT and CDR2 YYREEE (reference sequence). The length of the CDR3 is 17 residues. This CDR3 is CASSLASPGGPTETQYF. DNA for the CDR3: TGTGCCAGCAGCTTGGCTTCCCCGGGAGGGCCTACAGAGACCCAGTACTTC.

The CDR3 nucleotides are TGTGCCACCGAATCGGGACAAAAGGACACCGGGGAGCTGTTTTTT. Residues: CATESGQKDTGELFF. The rearrangement links TRBV7-8 to TRBJ2-2; D may be TRBD1 (6 bases). V shed 10 bases and J shed 3 bases, with 18 bases lying between them. CDR3 size: 15 residues. The V gene's germline CDR1 is SGHVS and CDR2 FQNEAQ.

The gene calls are TRBV18 and TRBJ1-1; D is ambiguous. Germline V gives CDR1 KGHSH, CDR2 LQKENI. The CDR3 extends over 13 amino acids. The V gene lost 5 bases and the J gene lost 1 base, with 8 bases spanning the gap. The CDR3 here is CASSTNRNTEAFF. The CDR3 DNA sequence: TGTGCCAGCTCAACGAACAGGAACACTGAAGCTTTCTTT.

This clonotype was seen only a few times. The J gene is TRBJ2-2, the V gene TRBV5-1; a possible D gene is TRBD1 (6 bases). The CDR3 runs 15 residues. Germline CDR1 reads SGHRS; CDR2 reads YFSETQ. V was clipped by 2 bases and J by 1 base, with 9 bases between them. The CDR3 here is CASSFEQGNTGELFF. CDR3 coding DNA: TGCGCCAGCAGCTTTGAACAGGGGAACACCGGGGAGCTGTTTTTT.

In this sample, this clonotype turned up a few times. The genes are TRBV7-6 and TRBJ2-1; TRBD1 might be the D (6 bases). Per the germline V gene, CDR1 is SGHVS and CDR2 is FNYEAQ. Trimming shortened V by 5 bases and J by 0 bases, and 14 bases separated the two germline ends. The CDR3 runs to 16 residues. The CDR3 sequence: CASSPTGTGSYNEQFF. CDR3 bases: TGTGCCAGCAGCCCCACAGGGACCGGCTCCTACAATGAGCAGTTCTTC.

V is TRBV4-3 and J is TRBJ2-3; the match to TRBD2 covers 9 bases. V gave up 0 bases and J gave up 0 bases; unmatched junction bases: 1. Germline V CDR1 and CDR2: LGHNA, YSLEER. CDR3 size: 16 residues. The DNA for the CDR3 is TGCGCCAGCAGCCAAGAGGCGGGGGGGAGCACAGATACGCAGTATTTT. Translated, it gives CASSQEAGGSTDTQYF.

This clonotype was observed a few times. The gene calls are TRBV4-3 and TRBJ1-1, with a tentative D call TRBD1 (5 bases). Trimming stripped 4 bases from V and 5 bases from J, with 17 bases between. The CDR3 length is 15 residues. Germline-derived CDR1 and CDR2 are LGHNA and YSLEER. The CDR3: CASSRNTGGVTEAFF. For the CDR3, the DNA is TGCGCCAGCAGCCGGAATACAGGCGGAGTAACTGAAGCTTTCTTT.

Remarks on this clonotype: A read error may account for a junction end that differs from germline. The chain recombines TRBV3-1 with TRBJ1-2, with 7 bases identical to TRBD1. Germline assignment: CDR1 LGHDT and CDR2 YNNKEL (reference sequence). The CDR3 consists of 16 residues. In DNA form, the CDR3 reads TGTGCCACCAGCCAAGTCGGGACAGATATTAACTATGGCTACACCTTC. Translated: CATSQVGTDINYGYTF.

This clonotype was observed a few times. V is TRBV7-2 and J is TRBJ2-5; D remains unclear. The V gene lost 5 bases and the J gene lost 0 bases, with 10 bases spanning the gap. The germline gives CDR1 SGHTA, CDR2 FQGNSA. The CDR3 is made up of 14 amino acids. The CDR3: CASSPTQYQETQYF. The CDR3 bases are TGTGCCAGCAGCCCGACACAGTACCAAGAGACCCAGTACTTC. The variable domain in full, with the rest retrieved from reference TRBV7-2 and TRBJ2-5, is GAGVSQSPSNKVTEKGKDVELRCDPISGHTALYWYRQSLGQGLEFLIYFQGNSAPDKSGLPSDRFSAERTGGSVSTLTIQRTQQEDSAVYLCASSPTQYQETQYFGPGTRLLVL.

The table lists this clonotype with a few counts. V usage is TRBV7-2 and J usage is TRBJ2-6, with no clear D. V was pared by 5 bases and J by 0 bases, with 8 bases between. The germline V gene encodes CDR1 SGHTA and CDR2 FQGNSA. This CDR3 has 15 residues. The CDR3, as DNA: TGTGCCAGCAGCCGTTCTCCCTCTGGGGCCAACGTCCTGACTTTC. It specifies CASSRSPSGANVLTF.

This clonotype has only a few counts. The chain carries TRBV28 and TRBJ2-7, with 7 bases matching TRBD1. Germline-derived CDR1 and CDR2 are MDHEN and SYDVKM. V was pared by 7 bases and J by 2 bases, with 14 bases of the junction left unmatched. The CDR3 has 16 residues. CDR3 sequence reads: CASKGREGTATYEQYF. CDR3 nucleotide sequence: TGTGCCAGCAAAGGAAGGGAAGGGACAGCCACCTACGAGCAGTACTTC.

This clonotype has a count of ten or more. The CDR3 sequence is CASSNPTIASETQYF. DNA of the CDR3: TGTGCCAGCAGCAACCCCACTATCGCCTCCGAGACCCAGTACTTC. The genes are TRBV7-8 and TRBJ2-5; D call uncertain. The CDR3 totals 15 residues. The ends were cut back, 5 bases at V and 5 bases at J, with 18 bases in the middle. Germline assignment: CDR1 SGHVS and CDR2 FQNEAQ.

The genes are TRBV4-2 and TRBJ2-5; possibly TRBD1 or TRBD2 for D (5 bases each). The CDR3 runs to 15 residues. The V gene lost 2 bases and the J gene lost 2 bases, with 12 bases spanning the gap. Germline CDR1 LGHNA, CDR2 YNFKEQ. CDR3 coding DNA: TGTGCCAGCAGCCAACCCGGGACGGAACAAGAGACCCAGTACTTC. It is translated as CASSQPGTEQETQYF.

In its sample, this clonotype was seen a few times. CDR3 sequence reads: CASSHETSGVEQYF. The CDR3 DNA follows: TGTGCCAGCAGTCACGAGACTAGCGGAGTCGAGCAGTACTTC. V usage is TRBV12-3 or TRBV12-4 and J usage is TRBJ2-7, with 9 bases fitting TRBD2. The CDR3 covers 14 residues. The J segment lost 6 bases and the V segment lost 5 bases, leaving 8 bases of the junction unmatched.

This clonotype has a handful of counts. The chain uses TRBV5-6 and TRBJ2-5; tentatively, D is TRBD2 (6 bases). Per germline, CDR1 SGHDT and CDR2 YYEEEE. This CDR3 is 15 amino acids long. V dropped 1 base and J dropped 5 bases, with 15 bases sitting between them. Written as DNA, the CDR3 is TGTGCCAGCAGCTTGATTGATGGGGCGGGGGAGACCCAGTACTTC. Encoded protein: CASSLIDGAGETQYF.

This clonotype was observed a handful of times. The DNA is omitted, as the CDR3 cannot be located on it reliably, and the CDR3 follows TCRdb's listing. The chain employs TRBV5-1 and TRBJ1-1; TRBD1 reflects the table's D call only, with no check against the DNA. Termini included, the CDR3 measures 15 amino acids. In germline, CDR1 is SGHRS, CDR2 YFSETQ. Here the CDR3 reads CASSLLVGQGAKSFF.

In its sample, this clonotype was seen a few times. The chain employs TRBV20-1 and TRBJ2-2; maybe TRBD2 (5 bases). CDR3 length: 14 amino acids. The germline V gene encodes CDR1 DFQATT and CDR2 SNEGSKA (reference sequence). Trimming pared 3 bases from V and 2 bases from J, leaving 10 bases between. CDR3 nucleotides: TGCAGTGCTAGGGACTCCGAAAACACCGGGGAGCTGTTTTTT. Protein: CSARDSENTGELFF.

This clonotype occurred a few times. This rearrangement joins TRBV24-1 to TRBJ2-7; 10 positions match TRBD2. Germline V gene data show CDR1 as KGHDR and CDR2 as SFDVKD. J gave up 2 bases and V 3 bases, and 6 bases lay outside the gene matches. This CDR3 region has 16 residues. The CDR3 protein is CATSDLSGRLTYEQYF. The CDR3 DNA is TGTGCCACCAGTGATCTTAGCGGGAGGCTTACCTACGAGCAGTACTTC.

This chain connects TRBV7-2 to TRBJ1-2; 9 nucleotides agree with TRBD1. The CDR3 spans 15 residues. V lost 5 bases, J lost 7 bases, and 11 bases stayed unmatched. Germline V gene data show CDR1 as SGHTA and CDR2 as FQGNSA. The CDR3 reads CASSPSTGGSSGYTF. CDR3 coding DNA: TGTGCCAGCAGCCCCTCGACAGGGGGATCATCTGGCTACACCTTC.

The table lists this clonotype with a few counts. The chain uses TRBV24-1 and TRBJ2-3; 7 positions agree with TRBD2. Germline V gene sequence: CDR1 KGHDR, CDR2 SFDVKD. V trimming: 5 bases; J trimming: 2 bases; junction bases outside the gene matches: 12. The CDR3 has 17 residues. The CDR3 DNA follows: TGTGCCACCAGTGGCTCGGGCGGGAGTGAGGTCACAGATACGCAGTATTTT. Translated, it gives CATSGSGGSEVTDTQYF.

This clonotype was seen more than once but under ten times. The V call is TRBV7-9, the J call TRBJ2-1, with unresolved D. V lost 1 base and J lost 6, with 16 bases in between. Germline V lookup: CDR1 SEHNR, CDR2 FQNEAQ (reference sequence). CDR3 length: 16 amino acids. CDR3 nucleotides: TGTGCCAGCAGCTTAGGTCAATCGTTAACCTCCAATGAGCAGTTCTTC. Amino acid sequence: CASSLGQSLTSNEQFF.

This clonotype was seen ten or more times. The chain couples TRBV4-3 to TRBJ1-3, with 8 bases matching TRBD1. J lost 2 bases, V lost 3 bases, and 12 bases had no gene match. This CDR3 contains 18 residues. Germline V gene sequence: CDR1 LGHNA, CDR2 YSLEER. This CDR3 reads CASSQVGTGFSAGNTIYF. In DNA form, the CDR3 reads TGCGCCAGCAGCCAGGTCGGGACAGGCTTTTCCGCTGGAAACACCATATATTTT.

A few counts support this clonotype. V usage is TRBV4-2 and J usage is TRBJ2-1, with D unclear. The CDR3 totals 14 residues. With 1 base removed from V and 4 bases from J, the gap between germline ends came to 8 bases. Per germline, CDR1 LGHNA and CDR2 YNFKEQ. The CDR3 is CASSQVGPYNEQFF. The DNA of the CDR3 is TGTGCCAGCAGCCAAGTTGGGCCTTACAATGAGCAGTTCTTC.

The J gene is TRBJ1-6, the V gene TRBV27, with D perhaps TRBD1 (6 bases). CDR1 is MNHEY, CDR2 SMNVEV, per germline (reference sequence). Trimming cost V 4 bases and J 4 bases, with 11 bases left between them. The CDR3 contains 15 residues. CDR3 sequence reads: CASSWKGGYNSPLHF. The CDR3 DNA reads as TGTGCCAGCAGTTGGAAGGGGGGATATAATTCACCCCTCCACTTT.